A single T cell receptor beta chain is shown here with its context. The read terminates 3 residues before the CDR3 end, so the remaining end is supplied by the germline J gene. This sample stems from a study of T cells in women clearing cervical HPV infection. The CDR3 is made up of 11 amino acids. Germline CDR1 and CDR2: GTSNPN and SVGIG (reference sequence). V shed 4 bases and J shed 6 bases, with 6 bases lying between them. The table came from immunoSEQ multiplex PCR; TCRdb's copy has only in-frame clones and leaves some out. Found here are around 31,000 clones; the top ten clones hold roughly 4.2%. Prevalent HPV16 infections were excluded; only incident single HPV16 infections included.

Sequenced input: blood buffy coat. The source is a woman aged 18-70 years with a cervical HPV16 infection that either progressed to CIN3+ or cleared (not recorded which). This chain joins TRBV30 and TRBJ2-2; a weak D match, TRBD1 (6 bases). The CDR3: CAWTGAGELFF. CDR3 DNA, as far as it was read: TGTGCCTGGACAGGGGCCGGGGAG.